The 16 T cell receptor beta chains below come from one sample, sequenced in a study of shared clonotypes between healthy human individuals. The assay was immunoSEQ multiplex PCR, and TCRdb's table has in-frame clones only and misses some. Here the sample spans 2 million or so clones, roughly 94% being singletons. Naive CD8 cells lacked CD45RO, underwent positive selection for CCR7 and left out terminally differentiated effector memory CD45RA+ cells. Material: naive CD8+ T cells sorted from blood. These receptors all come from a young man in good health.

This clone was found once. This rearrangement joins TRBV13 to TRBJ2-3; D not resolved. This CDR3 is built from 12 residues. V lost 3 bases, J lost 1 base, and 2 bases lay in between. CDR1 and CDR2 (germline): PRHDT, FYEKMQ (reference sequence). CDR3 bases: TGTGCCAGCAGCTTTCGCACAGATACGCAGTATTTT. This encodes CASSFRTDTQYF.

This clone has a single count. The chain uses TRBV6-6 and TRBJ1-4; no reliable D call. V was clipped by 7 bases and J by 0 bases, with 12 bases between them. CDR3 length: 15 amino acids. The germline gives CDR1 MNHNY, CDR2 SVGAGI (reference sequence). CDR3: CASKGQLSTNEKLFF. CDR3 sequence (DNA): TGTGCCAGCAAAGGGCAGCTCTCAACTAATGAAAAACTGTTTTTT.

The chain couples TRBV27 to TRBJ1-3; 8 bases align to TRBD1. The CDR3 spans 15 residues. V lost 2 bases to trimming and J lost 4 bases; unmatched junction nucleotides: 4. CDR1 is MNHEY, CDR2 SMNVEV, per germline (reference sequence). The CDR3 DNA is TGTGCCAGCAGTTTACAGGGGGCTTCGGGAAACACCATATATTTT. This sequence encodes CASSLQGASGNTIYF.

Remarks on this clone: This CDR3 is also generated by other DNA sequences in the sample. The chain combines TRBV7-9 with TRBJ2-3, with 11 nucleotides matching TRBD2. Germline CDR1 reads SEHNR; CDR2 reads FQNEAQ (reference sequence). The CDR3 loop spans 15 amino acids. V lost 5 bases and J lost 4; bases outside the gene matches: 5. Here the CDR3 reads CASSALAGGADTQYF. For the CDR3, the DNA is TGTGCCAGCAGCGCCTTAGCGGGGGGGGCAGATACGCAGTATTTT. Full variable domain (remainder filled in from reference TRBV7-9 and TRBJ2-3): DTGVSQNPRHKITKRGQNVTFRCDPISEHNRLYWYRQTLGQGPEFLTYFQNEAQLEKSRLLSDRFSAERPKGSFSTLEIQRTEQGDSAMYLCASSALAGGADTQYFGPGTRLTVL.

To note about this clone: The sample has other DNA sequences that encode this CDR3 too. This chain joins TRBV13 and TRBJ2-7; TRBD2 matches 7 bases. Germline assignment: CDR1 PRHDT and CDR2 FYEKMQ (reference sequence). The V and J ends lost 5 bases and 2 bases, in that order; junction bases with no gene match: 3. The CDR3 has 13 residues. CDR3 DNA: TGTGCCAGCAGCCCGGGGGGAGCCTACGAGCAGTACTTC. It specifies CASSPGGAYEQYF.

The V gene is TRBV28, the J gene TRBJ1-1, with D possibly being TRBD1 (6 bases). Germline CDR1 reads MDHEN; CDR2 reads SYDVKM. This CDR3 has 15 amino acids. The ends were cut back, 3 bases at V and 1 base at J, with 12 bases in the middle. In nucleotides, the CDR3 is TGTGCCAGCAGTTTTAGTGGGACATGGAACACTGAAGCTTTCTTT. Protein product: CASSFSGTWNTEAFF.

The chain recombines TRBV27 with TRBJ1-1, with 9 bases matching TRBD1. The germline V gene has CDR1 MNHEY and CDR2 SMNVEV (reference sequence). This CDR3 has 15 residues. V gave up 10 bases and J gave up 5 bases; unmatched junction bases: 14. This CDR3 reads CATSTRDRERTEAFF. As DNA, the CDR3 is TGTGCCACATCAACCCGGGACAGGGAAAGGACTGAAGCTTTCTTT.

As regards this clone: Distinct nucleotide sequences in the sample also encode this CDR3. The V gene is TRBV5-4, the J gene TRBJ2-7; perhaps TRBD2 as D (5 bases). CDR1 and CDR2 from the germline V gene are SGHNT and YYREEE (reference sequence). The CDR3 sequence is 13 residues long. V was trimmed by 2 bases and J by 3 bases, leaving 9 bases between them. The CDR3 DNA is TGTGCCAGCAGCTTAAGAGGAGGCTACGAGCAGTACTTC. It codes for CASSLRGGYEQYF.

The V gene is TRBV7-8, the J gene TRBJ2-2, with D tentatively TRBD1 or TRBD2 (6 bases each). The CDR3 totals 15 residues. Germline values: CDR1 SGHVS, CDR2 FQNEAQ. V lost 5 bases to trimming and J lost 7 bases, with 17 bases between them. CDR3 nucleotide sequence: TGTGCCAGCAGCCCCAGTAGGGGGGCGGGCGGGGAGCTGTTTTTT. Its translation is CASSPSRGAGGELFF.

Comments on this clone: This sample includes further DNA sequences coding for the same CDR3. This chain uses TRBV9 with TRBJ2-7, with 11 bases fitting TRBD2. The CDR3 has 13 residues. Unmatched junction bases numbered 2, after V lost 3 bases and J lost 6 bases. The germline gives CDR1 SGDLS, CDR2 YYNGEE. The CDR3 coding sequence is TGTGCCAGCAGCGCGGGGACTAGCGGCGAGCAGTACTTC. Its protein is CASSAGTSGEQYF.

The chain combines TRBV10-3 with TRBJ1-5; 11 nucleotides match TRBD1. V trimming: 8 bases; J trimming: 5 bases; junction bases outside the gene matches: 5. The CDR3 loop spans 14 amino acids. The germline V gene has CDR1 ENHRY and CDR2 SYGVKD. DNA for the CDR3: TGTGCCATCGGCGGGACAGGGGGGGATCAGCCCCAGCATTTT. It translates to CAIGGTGGDQPQHF.

The chain has TRBV4-3 and TRBJ2-6; no definite D call. Germline-derived CDR1 and CDR2 are LGHNA and YSLEER. The V gene lost 4 bases and the J gene lost 1 base, with 5 bases spanning the gap. This CDR3 is 14 amino acids long. The CDR3 nucleotides read TGCGCCAGCAGCCGTTCTTCTGGGGCCAACGTCCTGACTTTC. Amino acids: CASSRSSGANVLTF.

This rearrangement joins TRBV28 to TRBJ2-7; tentatively, D is TRBD2 (6 bases). V shed 5 bases and J shed 2 bases, with 13 bases lying between them. The CDR3 is made up of 14 amino acids. Germline CDR1 is MDHEN and CDR2 is SYDVKM. The CDR3 protein is CASSPRGLPYEQYF. The CDR3 region has the DNA TGTGCCAGCAGTCCAAGGGGACTCCCCTACGAGCAGTACTTC. The full variable domain, in which reference TRBV28 and TRBJ2-7 provide the parts outside the CDR3, is DVKVTQSSRYLVKRTGEKVFLECVQDMDHENMFWYRQDPGLGLRLIYFSYDVKMKEKGDIPEGYSVSREKKERFSLILESASTNQTSMYLCASSPRGLPYEQYFGPGTRLTVT.

The chain uses TRBV30 and TRBJ2-5; 7 bases match TRBD1. The CDR3 has 13 amino acids. V shed 6 bases, J shed 0 bases, and the junction held 4 bases outside the gene matches. Germline V gene data show CDR1 as GTSNPN and CDR2 as SVGIG (reference sequence). CDR3 residues: CACRDSHQETQYF. The CDR3 DNA follows: TGTGCCTGCCGGGACAGCCACCAAGAGACCCAGTACTTC. Full variable domain (missing parts from reference TRBV30 and TRBJ2-5): SQTIHQWPATLVQPVGSPLSLECTVEGTSNPNLYWYRQAAGRGLQLLFYSVGIGQISSEVPQNLSASRPQDRQFILSSKKLLLSDSGFYLCACRDSHQETQYFGPGTRLLVL.

The J gene is TRBJ2-1, the V gene TRBV28, with 14 bases that match TRBD2. The CDR3 consists of 19 residues. CDR1 is MDHEN and CDR2 is SYDVKM in the germline V gene. V gave up 6 bases and J gave up 10 bases; unmatched junction bases: 20. The CDR3 coding sequence is TGTGCCAGCAGCCACATTATTGGACTAGCGGGGGGAAATGACGAGGAGCAGTTCTTC. Residues: CASSHIIGLAGGNDEEQFF.

This clone was observed once. The rearrangement links TRBV13 to TRBJ2-7; possible D gene TRBD2, 6 bases. CDR3 size: 14 residues. Trimming removed 3 bases at V and 2 bases at J, with 11 bases between. Germline loops: CDR1 PRHDT, CDR2 FYEKMQ (reference sequence). The CDR3 spells CASSFGAGTYEQYF. The DNA for the CDR3 is TGTGCCAGCAGCTTTGGCGCGGGGACCTACGAGCAGTACTTC.